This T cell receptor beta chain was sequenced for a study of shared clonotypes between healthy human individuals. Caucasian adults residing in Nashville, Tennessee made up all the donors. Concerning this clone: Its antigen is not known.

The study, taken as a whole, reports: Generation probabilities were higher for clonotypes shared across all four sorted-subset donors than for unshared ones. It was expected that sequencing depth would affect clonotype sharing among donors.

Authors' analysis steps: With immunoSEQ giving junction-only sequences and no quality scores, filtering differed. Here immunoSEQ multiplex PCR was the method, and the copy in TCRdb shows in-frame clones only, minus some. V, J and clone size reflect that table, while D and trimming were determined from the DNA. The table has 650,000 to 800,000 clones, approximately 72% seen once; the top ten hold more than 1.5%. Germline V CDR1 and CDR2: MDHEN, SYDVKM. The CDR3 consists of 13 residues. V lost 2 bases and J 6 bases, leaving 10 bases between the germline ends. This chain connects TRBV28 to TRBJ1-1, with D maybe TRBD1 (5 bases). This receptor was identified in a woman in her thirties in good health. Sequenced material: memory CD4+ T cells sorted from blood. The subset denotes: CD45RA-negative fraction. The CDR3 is CASSLVGVPEAFF. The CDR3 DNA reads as TGTGCCAGCAGTTTAGTGGGGGTTCCTGAAGCTTTCTTT. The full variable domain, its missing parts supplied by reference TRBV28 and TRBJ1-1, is DVKVTQSSRYLVKRTGEKVFLECVQDMDHENMFWYRQDPGLGLRLIYFSYDVKMKEKGDIPEGYSVSREKKERFSLILESASTNQTSMYLCASSLVGVPEAFFGQGTRLTVV.